These 14 T cell receptor beta chains were all obtained from the same sample, sequenced in a study of Ad26.COV2.S vaccination and SARS-CoV-2 variants. Libraries were prepared by immunoSEQ multiplex PCR; TCRdb keeps only in-frame clonotypes and omits some of them. The table has some 290,000 clones, around 84% seen once. Treatment specified: around 19 received Ad26.COV2.S at low or high dose, single or two shots; roughly 5 received placebo; per-sample allocation not given. Specimen acquisition occurred on day 63 following the initial vaccine or placebo injection. The input for sequencing was peripheral blood, taken in a trial of Ad26.COV2.S vaccine versus placebo. The receptors were sampled from a person between 18 and 59 years old who received the Ad26.COV2.S COVID-19 vaccine or a placebo.

This clone occurred a few times. The rearrangement links TRBV30 to TRBJ2-7, with TRBD2 identical over 7 bases. The germline V gene encodes CDR1 GTSNPN and CDR2 SVGIG (reference sequence). This CDR3 has 12 amino acids. Trimming at V came to 6 bases and at J to 7 bases, leaving 9 bases not matched to a gene. The CDR3 sequence is CACQNVGREQYF. The CDR3 coding sequence is TGTGCCTGCCAGAATGTCGGGAGGGAGCAGTACTTC.

The J gene is TRBJ2-7, the V gene TRBV7-2, with TRBD2 matching 15 bases. Germline CDR1 reads SGHTA; CDR2 reads FQGNSA. The CDR3 totals 19 residues. Trimming at V came to 1 base and at J to 3 bases, leaving 10 bases not matched to a gene. The CDR3 spells CASSLVGTSGGPIRYEQYF. The CDR3 nucleotides are TGTGCCAGCAGCTTAGTTGGGACTAGCGGGGGGCCAATCCGCTACGAGCAGTACTTC.

A few counts support this clone. The V call is TRBV12-3 or TRBV12-4, the J call TRBJ1-6, with D tentatively TRBD1 (5 bases). The CDR3 spans 13 residues. Trimming removed 1 base at V and 12 bases at J, with 10 bases between. CDR3 coding DNA: TGTGCCAGCAGTTTAGTAATGGGGCGACCCCTCCACTTT. Translated: CASSLVMGRPLHF.

The rearrangement links TRBV19 to TRBJ1-2; TRBD1 matches at 9 bases. The CDR3 is made up of 16 amino acids. Germline CDR1 is LNHDA and CDR2 is SQIVND (reference sequence). Trimming removed 5 bases from V and 8 bases from J; junction bases left unmatched: 15. The CDR3: CASSPDWGQGKGGYTF. CDR3 sequence (DNA): TGTGCCAGTAGTCCCGACTGGGGACAGGGCAAGGGAGGCTACACCTTC.

The gene calls are TRBV2 and TRBJ2-7; D is perhaps TRBD2 (6 bases). The CDR3 length is 15 residues. The germline V and J ends were trimmed by 7 bases and 3 bases, with 19 bases remaining between them. Germline lookup yields CDR1 SNHLY and CDR2 FYNNEI. This chain's CDR3 is CASMYISGVYYEQYF. The CDR3 DNA is TGTGCCAGCATGTACATTTCGGGGGTATACTACGAGCAGTACTTC.

This clone was seen once. V gene TRBV11-2 combines with J gene TRBJ1-4; TRBD1 aligns across 9 bases. The CDR3 runs to 16 residues. Germline V gene lookup returns CDR1 SGHAT and CDR2 FQNNGV. Germline trimming cut 2 bases from V and 0 bases from J; bases unmatched to any gene: 1. Written as DNA, the CDR3 is TGTGCCAGCAGCTTAACAGGGGGCTCAACTAATGAAAAACTGTTTTTT. Encoded protein: CASSLTGGSTNEKLFF.

This chain links TRBV19 with TRBJ2-2; 9 nucleotides align to TRBD2. With 6 bases clipped from V and 11 bases from J, the junction kept 13 bases outside the gene matches. There are 15 residues in the CDR3. The germline V gene encodes CDR1 LNHDA and CDR2 SQIVND (reference sequence). The CDR3, as DNA: TGTGCCAGTAGCGCTCTGCGGGTTAGCGGGGGAGAGCTGTTTTTT. It specifies CASSALRVSGGELFF.

The chain links TRBV5-6 to TRBJ2-7; D is undetermined. Trimming shortened V by 4 bases and J by 5 bases, and 7 bases separated the two germline ends. The CDR3 extends over 11 amino acids. The germline CDR1 and CDR2 sequences are SGHDT and YYEEEE. CDR3 DNA sequence: TGTGCCAGCAGCCGGACGAACGAGCAGTACTTC. Its translation is CASSRTNEQYF.

This chain uses TRBV2 with TRBJ1-6; D is unclear. V gave up 1 base and J gave up 6 bases, with 10 bases separating them. The CDR3 extends over 15 amino acids. Looked up from germline, CDR1 is SNHLY and CDR2 is FYNNEI. CDR3 DNA: TGTGCCAGCAGTGAAGTTCAAGGGCCTAATTCACCCCTCCACTTT. It codes for CASSEVQGPNSPLHF.

This chain joins TRBV14 and TRBJ1-4; 8 bases line up with TRBD1. Per germline, CDR1 SGHDN and CDR2 FVKESK. The CDR3 runs 15 residues. The V gene end was trimmed by 4 bases and the J gene end by 1 base; junction bases not matched to a gene: 2. For the CDR3, the DNA is TGTGCCAGCAGCCCCACAGGGGGAACTAATGAAAAACTGTTTTTT. Protein product: CASSPTGGTNEKLFF.

The J gene is TRBJ2-1, the V gene TRBV7-9, with a possible D match to TRBD2 (6 bases). Germline values: CDR1 SEHNR, CDR2 FQNEAQ (reference sequence). Trimming stripped 1 base from V and 6 bases from J, with 10 bases between. The CDR3 is 14 amino acids. The CDR3 DNA is TGTGCCAGCAGCTTAGAGAGGAGGGGCAATGAGCAGTTCTTC. Amino acid sequence: CASSLERRGNEQFF.

The V and J genes are TRBV27 and TRBJ1-1, with 10 bases fitting TRBD1. Germline V gives CDR1 MNHEY, CDR2 SMNVEV (reference sequence). This CDR3 is 14 amino acids long. The ends lost 6 bases at V and 7 bases at J; junction bases unmatched: 8. The DNA of the CDR3 is TGTGCCAGCAGGCTGGGACAGGGGTCGATTGAAGCTTTCTTT. Translating gives CASRLGQGSIEAFF.

The sample holds many counts of this clone. The chain couples TRBV6-5 to TRBJ1-2, with TRBD1 as a possible D gene (6 bases). With 7 bases removed from V and 4 bases from J, the gap between germline ends came to 16 bases. Germline V CDR1 and CDR2: MNHEY, SVGAGI. This CDR3 is built from 14 residues. The CDR3 here is CASTPQWGAYGYTF. The CDR3 DNA reads TGTGCCAGCACCCCCCAGTGGGGGGCCTATGGCTACACCTTC.

The chain joins TRBV5-1 to TRBJ1-5; D possibly corresponds to TRBD1 (5 bases). Germline CDR1 and CDR2: SGHRS and YFSETQ. Trimming left V 0 bases short and J 8 bases short, with 9 bases between. The CDR3 loop spans 13 amino acids. CDR3 nucleotide sequence: TGCGCCAGCAGCTTGGGCCGAGGGGAGCCCCAGCATTTT. Its translation is CASSLGRGEPQHF.